The T cell receptor beta chain under discussion was sequenced for a study of T-cell memory formation after mild COVID-19. Across the study: Among the donors, TCR clusters were largely specific to each donor. Study-wide results and limits: Later expanders leaned CD4+, whereas day 15 to 85 contracting clones were balanced CD4/CD8. Memory sampled before infection contained some responding clones, suggesting cross-reactive memory joined.

TCRdb re-derived calls from the 5' RACE reads in MiXCR, one entry per CDR3 protein. The data contain approximately 260,000 distinct CDR3 sequences, 15% to 20% of them singletons. The ends were cut back, 1 base at V and 5 bases at J, with 5 bases in the middle. The CDR3 totals 11 residues. Germline V lookup: CDR1 DFQATT, CDR2 SNEGSKA (reference sequence). As to this clonotype: Antigen unknown.

The clonotype comes from a man in his late teens or twenties who had mild COVID-19 (a few samples of this study predate the infection). Cell type and time point are not known. V and J are TRBV20-1 and TRBJ2-5; no definite D call. Sequencing was carried out using PBMCs or a T cell subset sorted from them (not recorded which). This CDR3 reads CSARGSETQYF. CDR3 coding DNA: TGCAGTGCTAGAGGATCGGAGACCCAGTACTTC.